One sample yielded the 29 T cell receptor beta chains listed below, sequenced in a study of blood T cell repertoires in COVID-19. Produced via immunoSEQ multiplex PCR; TCRdb's table is partial and in-frame only. The sample consists of 350,000 to 400,000 clones, approximately 91% of them appearing once. Sequenced: PBMCs or T cells enriched from blood (not recorded which). All receptors come from a middle-aged woman who had been exposed to COVID-19.

The rearrangement joins TRBV19 to TRBJ1-1; possibly TRBD1 for D (6 bases). The CDR3 spans 15 residues. Germline CDR1 LNHDA, CDR2 SQIVND (reference sequence). Trimming pared 3 bases from V and 0 bases from J, leaving 11 bases between. The CDR3 nucleotides read TGTGCCAGTAGTATGGGACGGGACATGAACACTGAAGCTTTCTTT. Translated: CASSMGRDMNTEAFF. The complete variable domain, with remaining parts taken from reference TRBV19 and TRBJ1-1, reads DGGITQSPKYLFRKEGQNVTLSCEQNLNHDAMYWYRQDPGQGLRLIYYSQIVNDFQKGDIAEGYSVSREKKESFPLTVTSAQKNPTAFYLCASSMGRDMNTEAFFGQGTRLTVV.

The chain couples TRBV6-4 to TRBJ1-6; TRBD1 agrees at 12 bases. V lost 6 bases, J lost 7 bases, and 4 bases stayed unmatched. This CDR3 is built from 15 residues. Germline-derived CDR1 and CDR2 are MRHNA and SNTAGT. The CDR3 coding sequence is TGTGCCAGCAGCCGGGACAGGGGGCGAAATTCACCCCTCCACTTT. Its protein product is CASSRDRGRNSPLHF.

This clone was observed a handful of times. The chain uses TRBV6-9 and TRBJ2-1, with TRBD2 identical over 11 bases. J was trimmed by 8 bases and V by 5 bases; bases with no gene match: 14. From germline, CDR1 is MNHGY and CDR2 SVAAGI. The CDR3 contains 17 residues. The CDR3 is CASSGQLAGEKRDEQFF. The CDR3 DNA reads as TGTGCCAGCAGTGGACAACTAGCGGGAGAGAAACGCGATGAGCAGTTCTTC.

This sequence joins TRBV7-9 and TRBJ2-3, with 10 bases lining up with TRBD2. The germline V gene has CDR1 SEHNR and CDR2 FQNEAQ (reference sequence). The CDR3 spans 14 residues. Unmatched junction bases numbered 5, after V lost 5 bases and J lost 6 bases. In nucleotides, the CDR3 is TGTGCCAGCAGCCTTAGCGGGGGGCGGGATACGCAGTATTTT. It is translated as CASSLSGGRDTQYF.

The V call is TRBV5-6, the J call TRBJ1-2; D is unresolved. Germline assignment: CDR1 SGHDT and CDR2 YYEEEE. The CDR3 is 16 amino acids. Trimming removed 4 bases from V and 0 bases from J, with 16 bases in between. The CDR3 sequence is CASSPVARRANYGYTF. CDR3 nucleotide sequence: TGTGCCAGCAGCCCGGTGGCCAGGCGGGCTAACTATGGCTACACCTTC.

This sequence joins TRBV30 and TRBJ2-1; D remains unclear. CDR1 and CDR2 from the germline V gene are GTSNPN and SVGIG (reference sequence). The CDR3 is 13 amino acids. V was pared by 1 base and J by 8 bases, with 12 bases between. The CDR3 protein is CAWSGVSAHEQFF. DNA of the CDR3: TGTGCCTGGAGTGGAGTCAGCGCCCATGAGCAGTTCTTC.

The rearrangement uses TRBV30 and TRBJ2-5; TRBD2 matches at 7 bases. The junction had 11 bases not matched to a gene; V was cut back by 0 bases and J by 7 bases. The CDR3 has 15 amino acids. CDR1 and CDR2 (germline): GTSNPN, SVGIG (reference sequence). The CDR3 protein is CAWSVPGRLHGTQYF. In DNA form, the CDR3 reads TGTGCCTGGAGTGTGCCCGGGAGGCTCCATGGGACCCAGTACTTC.

The V gene is TRBV18, the J gene TRBJ2-7; the D gene is possibly TRBD1 (5 bases). The V and J ends lost 2 bases and 0 bases respectively, with 20 bases between them. The germline CDR1 and CDR2 sequences are KGHSH and LQKENI. This CDR3 comprises 18 residues. CDR3 DNA sequence: TGTGCCAGCTCACCAACTATGTCGACAGCACTGTACTCCTACGAGCAGTACTTC. It is translated as CASSPTMSTALYSYEQYF.

The genes are TRBV24-1 and TRBJ2-1; D might be TRBD1 (5 bases). Trimming shortened V by 4 bases and J by 8 bases, and 14 bases separated the two germline ends. The germline CDR1 and CDR2 sequences are KGHDR and SFDVKD. The CDR3 length is 14 residues. Here the CDR3 reads CATSDGQGGDEQFF. Here the CDR3 DNA reads TGTGCCACCAGTGACGGGCAGGGTGGCGATGAGCAGTTCTTC.

This rearrangement joins TRBV18 to TRBJ1-1; weak D call: TRBD1 (6 bases). The germline V gene encodes CDR1 KGHSH and CDR2 LQKENI. The CDR3 contains 12 residues. Between the trimmed V and J ends, which lost 5 bases and 5 bases, there was a span of 9 bases. Here the CDR3 DNA reads TGTGCCAGCTCATCCGGACAGACTGAAGCTTTCTTT. It codes for CASSSGQTEAFF.

This clone was picked up a small number of times. As DNA, the CDR3 is TGTGCCAGCAGCTGGACGGACAAAGCTGTAACATTGTGGGGACAGGGGGAAAGCAATCAGCCCCAGCATTTT. Translation: CASSWTDKAVTLWGQGESNQPQHF. V and J are TRBV6-6 and TRBJ1-5, with 11 bases identical to TRBD1. Germline values: CDR1 MNHNY, CDR2 SVGAGI (reference sequence). CDR3 size: 24 residues. J was trimmed by 1 base and V by 6 bases; bases with no gene match: 29.

The chain carries TRBV9 and TRBJ1-4; D is uncertain. The CDR3 runs 13 residues. Per germline, CDR1 SGDLS and CDR2 YYNGEE. With 0 bases removed from V and 11 bases from J, the gap between germline ends came to 11 bases. Here the CDR3 reads CASSVGPAEKLFF. The CDR3 nucleotides read TGTGCCAGCAGCGTAGGTCCCGCTGAGAAACTGTTTTTT. The whole variable domain, remainder taken from reference TRBV9 and TRBJ1-4, is DSGVTQTPKHLITATGQRVTLRCSPRSGDLSVYWYQQSLDQGLQFLIQYYNGEERAKGNILERFSAQQFPDLHSELNLSSLELGDSALYFCASSVGPAEKLFFGSGTQLSVL.

This clone came up a few times. The chain carries TRBV5-1 and TRBJ2-1; 11 positions match TRBD2. In germline, CDR1 is SGHRS, CDR2 YFSETQ. The length of the CDR3 is 14 residues. The junction had 1 base not matched to a gene; V was cut back by 5 bases and J by 3 bases. The CDR3 is CASRLAGGYNEQFF. The CDR3 DNA sequence: TGCGCCAGCAGGCTAGCGGGGGGCTACAATGAGCAGTTCTTC.

The CDR3 reads CASSHYSTDTQYF. The DNA of the CDR3 is TGTGCCAGCAGCCATTATAGCACAGATACGCAGTATTTT. The chain has TRBV3-1 (or the pseudogene TRBV3-2) and TRBJ2-3; no firm D call. Germline assignment: CDR1 LGHDT and CDR2 YNNKEL (reference sequence). This CDR3 is 13 amino acids long. The V end lost 3 bases, the J end lost 0 bases, and 4 bases lay between the germline ends.

As concerns this clone: Germline and junction disagree at one end, which may indicate a read error. This chain uses TRBV7-9 with TRBJ1-2; TRBD1 might be the D (6 bases). The CDR3 loop spans 11 amino acids. Germline CDR1 reads SEHNR; CDR2 reads FQNEAQ (reference sequence). The CDR3, as DNA: TGCTCACTGGGGGCCGGGGATGGCTACACCTTC. This sequence encodes CSLGAGDGYTF. Supplemented by reference TRBV7-9 and TRBJ1-2, the full variable domain reads DTGVSQNPRHKITKRGQNVTFRCDPISEHNRLYWYRQTLGQGPEFLTYFQNEAQLEKSRLLSDRFSAERPKGSFSTLEIQRTEQGDSAMYLCSLGAGDGYTFGSGTRLTVV.

V is TRBV6-5 and J is TRBJ1-6; D call uncertain. The germline V gene encodes CDR1 MNHEY and CDR2 SVGAGI. The CDR3 sequence is 14 residues long. The germline V and J ends were trimmed by 6 bases and 5 bases, with 11 bases remaining between them. Written as DNA, the CDR3 is TGTGCCAGCAGACCTATGGTCAATAATTCACCCCTCCACTTT. Encoded protein: CASRPMVNNSPLHF.

In its sample, this clone was seen once. The chain combines TRBV5-4 with TRBJ1-6; weak D call: TRBD1 (6 bases). There are 17 residues in the CDR3. Germline CDR1 reads SGHNT; CDR2 reads YYREEE (reference sequence). V was cut by 1 base and J by 6 bases, with 17 bases left in between. CDR3 nucleotides: TGTGCCAGCAGCTTGTCGGGACACCAGGTCGGTAATTCACCCCTCCACTTT. This encodes CASSLSGHQVGNSPLHF.

The genes are TRBV19 and TRBJ2-7, with 11 bases lining up with TRBD1. Germline V gene sequence: CDR1 LNHDA, CDR2 SQIVND (reference sequence). The CDR3 has 15 residues. Trimming cost V 3 bases and J 2 bases; bases outside gene matches: 3. The DNA of the CDR3 is TGTGCCAGTAGTATTGTGGGACAGGGGGCCTACGAGCAGTACTTC. This translates into CASSIVGQGAYEQYF.

The chain carries TRBV2 and TRBJ2-2; no clear D. From germline, CDR1 is SNHLY and CDR2 FYNNEI. This CDR3 comprises 15 residues. Deletions cut 2 bases from V and 5 bases from J, with 12 bases between. The CDR3 nucleotides are TGTGCCAGCAGTGAATCTTCGGTCAGGACCGGGGAGCTGTTTTTT. Translated: CASSESSVRTGELFF.

The chain carries TRBV15 and TRBJ1-2; D gene unclear. V lost 1 base, J lost 0 bases, and 9 bases lay in between. Germline CDR1 reads LNHNV; CDR2 reads YYDKDF (reference sequence). The CDR3 runs 15 residues. The CDR3 region has the DNA TGTGCCACCAGCAGAGCATGGCAGACTAACTATGGCTACACCTTC. As protein: CATSRAWQTNYGYTF.

For the CDR3, the DNA is TGTGCCAGCACTCCAGGGGGATCCTACGAGCAGTACTTC. This encodes CASTPGGSYEQYF. The V call is TRBV2, the J call TRBJ2-7; 7 bases line up with TRBD1. The CDR3 runs to 13 residues. Germline V gene lookup returns CDR1 SNHLY and CDR2 FYNNEI. The junction had 4 bases not matched to a gene; V was cut back by 7 bases and J by 1 base.

V and J are TRBV12-3 or TRBV12-4 and TRBJ1-2; D not resolved. The V and J ends lost 7 bases and 3 bases respectively, with 12 bases between them. There are 13 residues in the CDR3. The CDR3 spells CASTLGRYYGYTF. CDR3 coding DNA: TGTGCCAGCACCTTGGGCAGATACTATGGCTACACCTTC.

The gene calls are TRBV23-1 and TRBJ1-5; no clear D. TRBV23-1 is an open reading frame, and its role is uncertain. The V end lost 8 bases, the J end lost 1 base, and 15 bases lay between the germline ends. The CDR3 length is 15 residues. CDR3 residues: CASPDTSRSNQPQHF. The CDR3 DNA reads as TGCGCCAGCCCCGATACGTCCAGGAGCAATCAGCCCCAGCATTTT.

V and J are TRBV10-3 and TRBJ1-2; TRBD1 is a possible D gene (5 bases). This CDR3 has 12 residues. Germline V CDR1 and CDR2: ENHRY, SYGVKD. Trimming removed 4 bases from V and 7 bases from J, with 10 bases in between. CDR3 sequence: CAISVQGSGYTF. The CDR3 DNA is TGTGCCATCAGTGTGCAGGGATCTGGCTACACCTTC.

This clone came up a few times. The genes are TRBV5-4 and TRBJ1-2, with a tentative D call TRBD1 (5 bases). This CDR3 is 15 amino acids long. CDR1 SGHNT and CDR2 YYREEE come from the germline V gene (reference sequence). Trimming shortened V by 5 bases and J by 2 bases, and 16 bases separated the two germline ends. In nucleotides, the CDR3 is TGTGCCAGCAGGTCTGACGGGGGATGGAACTATGGCTACACCTTC. It encodes CASRSDGGWNYGYTF.

V is TRBV15 and J is TRBJ1-5; 8 nucleotides line up with TRBD1. CDR3 length equals 14 residues. The germline gives CDR1 LNHNV, CDR2 YYDKDF (reference sequence). With 6 bases clipped from V and 6 bases from J, the junction kept 7 bases outside the gene matches. DNA for the CDR3: TGTGCCACCAGGACAGGGGATTATACTCAGCCCCAGCATTTT. Protein product: CATRTGDYTQPQHF.

This sequence joins TRBV5-1 and TRBJ2-5; 15 bases agree with TRBD2. V gave up 4 bases and J gave up 4 bases; unmatched junction bases: 8. Germline V lookup: CDR1 SGHRS, CDR2 YFSETQ. This CDR3 has 17 amino acids. The CDR3 nucleotides read TGCGCCAGCAGCCTCCTGGGACTAGCGGGGGGATTAGAGACCCAGTACTTC. It yields the protein CASSLLGLAGGLETQYF.

The chain carries TRBV29-1 and TRBJ1-4, with TRBD1 as a possible D gene (5 bases). The germline V gene has CDR1 SQVTM and CDR2 ANQGSEA. Trimming took off 0 bases at V and 7 bases at J, with 9 bases between the two ends. The CDR3 length is 13 residues. The CDR3: CSVEDGGGEKLFF. The CDR3 nucleotides are TGCAGCGTTGAAGATGGGGGGGGTGAAAAACTGTTTTTT.

The sample holds a few counts of this clone. The chain links TRBV11-3 to TRBJ1-1, with unresolved D. V dropped 4 bases and J dropped 0 bases, with 9 bases sitting between them. The V gene's germline CDR1 is SGHNT and CDR2 YENEEA. This CDR3 region has 14 residues. This CDR3 reads CASSYPPMNTEAFF. CDR3 coding DNA: TGTGCCAGCAGCTATCCTCCTATGAACACTGAAGCTTTCTTT.